This T cell receptor beta chain was sequenced for a study of STAT3 mutations in large granular lymphocyte leukemia (dated by TCRdb to the late 2010s). Turning to the overall study: Roughly half of the T-LGLL patients who were sequenced longitudinally carried canonical activating STAT3 mutations. Over half of the T-LGLL patients were given one or more immunosuppressive therapy regimens, and around 40% of those treated had a hematologic response. Patients with T-cell large granular lymphocyte leukemia underwent serial deep sequencing of TCRbeta CDR3 and STAT3 to reconstruct clonal hierarchy and dynamics. Roughly 19 representative T-LGLL cases were selected from an initial cohort of roughly 210 LGL patients for longitudinal TCRbeta and STAT3 sequencing. A couple of patients with natural killer LGL leukemia were also sequenced longitudinally as controls within the study. On average, sequencing was done at more than 3 time points per patient, with the number of samplings ranging from 2 to 8. Beyond this particular receptor, the publication reports: At least one immunodominant TCRbeta clonotype was identified in every T-LGLL patient, and multiple immunodominant subclonotypes were identified in about half of the T-LGLL patients. Dominant TCR clone burden was found to exceed STAT3 mutant burden in several patients, suggesting that STAT3 mutation arose secondarily within a pre-expanded clone. Because codominant clonotypes persisted in some patients, a small but highly pathogenic clone may have been missed. Variable intervals between samplings and differing treatment regimens complicated linking therapy response to changes in TCR clonal burden. In 6 of 18 patients, TCR clonotype switching occurred after therapy, and every newly emerging clone was STAT3 wild type. Because no samples were available when a clone first appeared, clonal expansion had to be inferred from samplings taken at other points.

DNA was extracted from blood mononuclear cells, with the same DNA used for both TCR and STAT3 sequencing. TCRbeta libraries were sequenced on an Illumina MiSeq, and an average of around 41,000 productive templates per sample was obtained. The immunoSEQ assay, which uses multiplex PCR amplification, was used to generate TCRbeta CDR3 libraries. As for the original processing: Repertoire diversity was calculated as previously defined, with values near 0 taken to indicate extremely monoclonal samples. TCRdb retrieved this table from immuneACCESS and kept in-frame rearrangements only. Not all clones are present; in checked studies, unresolved V genes account for under half, and no reason is known for the remainder. The V and J calls and the clone size are those of that table, but D and trimming were determined from the DNA. The sample contains some 30,000 clones, more than 60% of them found a single time. In total, the top ten clones hold 30% of the sample.

V gives up 1 base and J gives up 9 bases, and the segment between their germline ends measures 13 bases. From the germline V gene (reference sequence), CDR1 is MNHEY and CDR2 is SMNVEV. The CDR3 holds 14 amino acids from the cysteine to the phenylalanine. Only CDR3 DNA is held: 42 bases, read in frame from base 1. For this clone: This clone's antigen is unknown. Base qualities are not at hand, and no much larger clone is one base apart.

Sequencing input: peripheral blood mononuclear cells. The chain couples TRBV27 to TRBJ2-1, with the D gene not clear enough to name. This receptor was obtained from a woman aged 45-59 years with T-cell large granular lymphocyte leukemia. Some clones in this sample may be carry-over from other donors' samples. The age is the age at diagnosis. The encoded CDR3 is CASSLFFASGEQFF. The DNA reads as follows: TGTGCCAGCAGTTTATTTTTTGCTAGTGGTGAGCAGTTCTTC.